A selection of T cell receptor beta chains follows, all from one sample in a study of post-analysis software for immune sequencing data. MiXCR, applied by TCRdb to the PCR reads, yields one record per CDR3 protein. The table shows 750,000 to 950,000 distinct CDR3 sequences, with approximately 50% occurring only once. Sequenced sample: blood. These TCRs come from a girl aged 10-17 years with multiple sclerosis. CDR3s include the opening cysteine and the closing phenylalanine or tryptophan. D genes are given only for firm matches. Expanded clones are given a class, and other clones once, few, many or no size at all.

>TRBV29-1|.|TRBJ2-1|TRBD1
CSVPSGTGSNEQFF
TGCAGCGTTCCTTCCGGGACAGGGTCCAATGAGCAGTTCTTC
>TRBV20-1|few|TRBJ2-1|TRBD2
CSAVSGSSYNEQFF
TGCAGTGCAGTAAGCGGGAGCTCCTACAATGAGCAGTTCTTC
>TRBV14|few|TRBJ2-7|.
CASSQGRRVSYEQYF
TGTGCCAGCAGCCAAGGTCGACGGGTGTCCTACGAGCAGTACTTC
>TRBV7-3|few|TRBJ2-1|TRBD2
CASSSMSGAGGHNEQFF
TGTGCCAGCAGCTCAATGAGCGGCGCGGGGGGGCATAATGAGCAGTTCTTC
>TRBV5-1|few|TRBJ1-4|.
CASSLMGSGSGKLFF
TGCGCCAGCAGCTTGATGGGATCCGGTAGCGGAAAACTGTTTTTT
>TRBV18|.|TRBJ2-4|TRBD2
CASSPQLAGGVAKNIQYF
TGTGCCAGCTCACCCCAACTAGCGGGAGGCGTAGCCAAAAACATTCAGTACTTC
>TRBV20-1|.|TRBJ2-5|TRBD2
CSASNSGGAKETQYF
TGCAGTGCTAGTAATAGCGGGGGGGCTAAAGAGACCCAGTACTTC
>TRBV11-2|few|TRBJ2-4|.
CASSSRQTLAKNIQYF
TGTGCCAGCAGCTCCCGACAGACCCTAGCCAAAAACATTCAGTACTTC
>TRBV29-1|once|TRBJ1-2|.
CSVRQGFYGYTF
TGCAGCGTTCGGCAGGGCTTCTATGGCTACACCTTC
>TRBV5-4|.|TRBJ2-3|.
CASSFPGLHMADTQYF
TGTGCCAGCAGTTTTCCGGGCCTCCACATGGCAGATACGCAGTATTTT
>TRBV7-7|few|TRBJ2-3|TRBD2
CASSLELATDTQYF
TGTGCCAGCAGCTTAGAACTAGCGACGGATACGCAGTATTTT
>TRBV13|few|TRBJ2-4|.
CASSLDRDKNIQYF
TGTGCCAGCAGCTTAGACCGGGACAAAAACATTCAGTACTTC
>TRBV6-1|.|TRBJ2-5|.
CASSEGLVQETQYF
TGTGCCAGCAGTGAAGGGCTGGTGCAAGAGACCCAGTACTTC
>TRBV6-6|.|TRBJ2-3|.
CASIKFWSRTDTQYF
TGTGCCAGCATCAAATTCTGGTCCCGCACAGATACGCAGTATTTT
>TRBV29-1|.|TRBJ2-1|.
CSSMRGSSYNEQFF
TGCAGCTCGATGCGGGGCTCCTCCTACAATGAGCAGTTCTTC
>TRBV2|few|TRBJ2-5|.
CASGGGETQYF
TGTGCCAGCGGGGGCGGGGAGACCCAGTACTTC
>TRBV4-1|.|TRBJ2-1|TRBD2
CASSQVVAGRYNEQFF
TGCGCCAGCAGCCAAGTCGTAGCGGGAAGATACAATGAGCAGTTCTTC
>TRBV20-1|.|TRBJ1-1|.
CTLLKGFGDTEAFF
TGCACCCTTCTGAAGGGTTTCGGCGACACTGAAGCTTTCTTT
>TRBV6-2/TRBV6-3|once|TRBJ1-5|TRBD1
CASSLGQGLLSNQPQHF
TGTGCCAGCAGTTTAGGACAGGGACTCCTGAGCAATCAGCCCCAGCATTTT
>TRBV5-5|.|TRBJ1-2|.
CASSLGADGYTF
TGTGCCAGCAGCTTGGGGGCGGATGGCTACACCTTC
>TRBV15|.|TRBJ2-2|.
CASGEALTRELFF
TGTGCCTCCGGAGAGGCCCTCACCCGGGAGCTGTTTTTT
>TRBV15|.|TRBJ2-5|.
CASRVGEQETQYF
TGTGCCTCTCGTGTGGGAGAACAAGAGACCCAGTACTTC
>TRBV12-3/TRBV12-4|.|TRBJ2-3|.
CASSPTRGGADTQYF
TGTGCCAGCAGTCCGACTCGCGGAGGGGCAGATACGCAGTATTTT
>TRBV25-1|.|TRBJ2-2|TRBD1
CASSAHGQGNTGELFF
TGCGCCAGCAGTGCTCACGGACAGGGAAACACCGGGGAGCTGTTTTTT
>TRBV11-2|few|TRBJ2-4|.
CASSPLMQVLNIQYF
TGTGCCAGCAGCCCCTTAATGCAAGTTCTGAACATTCAGTACTTC
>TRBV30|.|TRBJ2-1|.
CAWNRLGDRNEQFF
TGTGCCTGGAACCGACTAGGAGATCGGAATGAGCAGTTCTTC
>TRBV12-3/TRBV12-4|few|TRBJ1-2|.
CASSLGRPIGYTF
TGTGCCAGCAGTTTGGGCAGGCCTATTGGCTACACCTTC
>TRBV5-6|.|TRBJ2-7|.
CASSFSGVGEQYF
TGTGCCAGCAGCTTCTCAGGGGTTGGCGAGCAGTACTTC
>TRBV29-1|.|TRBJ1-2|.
CRGDDFGGYGYTF
TGCAGGGGGGATGACTTCGGGGGCTATGGCTACACCTTC
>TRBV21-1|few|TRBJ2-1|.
CASSKEGLAEVSNEQFF
TGTGCCAGCAGCAAAGAGGGCCTGGCGGAGGTGAGCAATGAGCAGTTCTTC
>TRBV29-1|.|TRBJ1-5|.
CSVGTGPNSNQPQHF
TGCAGCGTTGGAACAGGGCCTAATAGCAATCAGCCCCAGCATTTT
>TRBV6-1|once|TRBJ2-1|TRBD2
CASSAMTSGRAVNEQFF
TGTGCCAGCAGCGCTATGACTAGCGGGAGGGCCGTCAATGAGCAGTTCTTC
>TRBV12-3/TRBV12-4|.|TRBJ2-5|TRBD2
CASSFLRTSEYNEQYF
TGTGCCAGCAGTTTTCTCCGGACTAGCGAATACAATGAGCAGTACTTC
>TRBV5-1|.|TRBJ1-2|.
CASSLEARGFTNYGYTF
TGCGCCAGCAGCTTGGAGGCCAGGGGATTTACCAACTATGGCTACACCTTC
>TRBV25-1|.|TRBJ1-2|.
CASSDPGAGYGYTF
TGTGCCAGCAGTGATCCAGGCGCGGGCTATGGCTACACCTTC
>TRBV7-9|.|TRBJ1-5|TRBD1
CASSSRQGGQPQHF
TGTGCCAGCAGCTCCCGACAGGGAGGTCAGCCCCAGCATTTT
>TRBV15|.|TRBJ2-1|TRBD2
CATSRGLAGVSNYNEQFF
TGTGCCACCAGCAGGGGACTAGCGGGGGTTTCGAACTACAATGAGCAGTTCTTC
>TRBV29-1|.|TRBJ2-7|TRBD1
CSGVLRDRGHEQYF
TGCAGCGGGGTACTCCGGGACAGGGGCCACGAGCAGTACTTC
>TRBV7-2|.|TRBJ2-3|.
CASSLRPSLLNTDTQYF
TGTGCCAGCAGCTTACGTCCTAGCCTTCTAAACACAGATACGCAGTATTTT
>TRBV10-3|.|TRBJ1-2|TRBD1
CAISGWDRGNGYTF
TGTGCCATCAGTGGCTGGGACAGGGGGAATGGCTACACCTTC
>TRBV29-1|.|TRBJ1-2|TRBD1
CSVYPGDRSPYTF
TGCAGCGTTTACCCTGGGGACAGGTCCCCCTACACCTTC
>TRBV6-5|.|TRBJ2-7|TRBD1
CASSYFADDRDYEQYF
TGTGCCAGCAGTTATTTTGCGGATGACAGGGACTACGAGCAGTACTTC
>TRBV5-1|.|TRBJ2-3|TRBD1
CATTTGGQTDTQYF
TGCGCCACCACGACAGGGGGACAGACAGATACGCAGTATTTT
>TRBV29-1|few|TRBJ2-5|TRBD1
CSVEVYRGQTETQYF
TGCAGCGTTGAGGTCTACAGGGGGCAAACAGAGACCCAGTACTTC
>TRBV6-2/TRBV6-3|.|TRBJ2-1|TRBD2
CASSYGPYSGSSYNEQFF
TGTGCCAGCAGTTACGGCCCCTATAGCGGGAGCTCCTACAATGAGCAGTTCTTC
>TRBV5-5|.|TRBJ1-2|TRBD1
CASSLGGPAGQLPYGYTF
TGTGCCAGCAGCTTGGGGGGGCCCGCGGGACAGCTCCCCTATGGCTACACCTTC
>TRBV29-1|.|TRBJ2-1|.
CSVGPRLSANEQFF
TGCAGCGTGGGTCCGAGGCTTTCGGCCAATGAGCAGTTCTTC
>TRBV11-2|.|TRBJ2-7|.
CASSLLGGFRYEQYF
TGTGCCAGCAGCCTCCTAGGGGGGTTCCGATACGAGCAGTATTTC
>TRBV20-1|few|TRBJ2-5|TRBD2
CSGVSGGGIQETQYF
TGCAGCGGCGTTTCGGGCGGGGGGATTCAAGAGACCCAGTACTTC
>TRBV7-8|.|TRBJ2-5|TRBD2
CASSLPRHRTSGETQYF
TGTGCCAGCAGCTTACCGAGACACCGGACTAGCGGAGAGACCCAGTACTTC
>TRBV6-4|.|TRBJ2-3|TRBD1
CASSASGTGGDTQYF
TGTGCCAGCAGTGCCTCCGGGACAGGGGGCGATACGCAGTATTTT
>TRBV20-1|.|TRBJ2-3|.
CSASGLWGPDTQYF
TGCAGTGCTAGTGGACTGTGGGGCCCGGATACGCAGTATTTT
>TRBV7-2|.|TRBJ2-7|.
CASSGRDQADEQYF
TGTGCCAGCAGCGGCCGGGACCAGGCGGACGAGCAGTACTTC
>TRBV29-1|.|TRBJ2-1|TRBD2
CSVEDPSGGIHNEQFF
TGCAGCGTTGAAGATCCCAGCGGGGGAATCCACAATGAGCAGTTCTTC
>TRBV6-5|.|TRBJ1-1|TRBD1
CASSYSQGVTEAFF
TGTGCCAGCAGTTACTCCCAGGGGGTAACTGAAGCTTTCTTT
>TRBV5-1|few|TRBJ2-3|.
CASSLDSFGDTQYF
TGCGCCAGCAGCTTGGACAGTTTCGGAGATACGCAGTATTTT
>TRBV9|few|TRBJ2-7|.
CASSPRTQSYEQYF
TGTGCCAGCAGCCCTCGGACGCAATCCTACGAGCAGTACTTC
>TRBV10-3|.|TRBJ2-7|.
CAIRGDAEQYF
TGTGCCATCAGGGGGGATGCCGAGCAGTACTTC
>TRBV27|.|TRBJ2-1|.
CASKTIASSSYNEQFF
TGTGCCAGCAAGACAATAGCGAGTAGCTCCTACAATGAGCAGTTCTTC